Below are 14 T cell receptor beta chains sequenced from a single sample in a study of cytomegalovirus exposure and HLA in healthy donors. PCR was performed using 60 Vbeta and 13 Jbeta primers. Here immunoSEQ multiplex PCR was the method, and the copy in TCRdb shows in-frame clones only, minus some. Of under 200,000 clones in the sample, approximately 86% are singletons; the top ten hold 1.5%. The source material was PBMCs. These receptors all come from a male donor in good health and CMV-seronegative.

The chain employs TRBV6-1 and TRBJ2-5, with 16 bases matching TRBD2. The CDR3 has 17 amino acids. The V gene's germline CDR1 is MNHNS and CDR2 SASEGT. Trimming took 2 bases from V and 7 from J; bases not matched to a gene: 7. The CDR3 nucleotides are TGTGCCAGCAGTGAAAGGGCCGGGACTAGCGGGGGGGGGACCCAGTACTTC. It translates to CASSERAGTSGGGTQYF.

This chain connects TRBV19 to TRBJ1-1, with D perhaps matching TRBD1 (6 bases). The germline gives CDR1 LNHDA, CDR2 SQIVND (reference sequence). The CDR3 is 13 residues long. V was cut by 6 bases and J by 4 bases, with 12 bases left in between. The CDR3 DNA reads as TGTGCCAGTAGCAGGGGTTTGAGCACTGAAGCTTTCTTT. It specifies CASSRGLSTEAFF.

The chain uses TRBV18 and TRBJ1-4; 7 nucleotides line up with TRBD1. This CDR3 spans 16 amino acids. J lost 3 bases, V lost 3 bases, and 7 bases had no gene match. The V gene's germline CDR1 is KGHSH and CDR2 LQKENI. CDR3 in DNA: TGTGCCAGCTCACCCAGGGGGAATTTTGCTAATGAAAAACTGTTTTTT. Residues: CASSPRGNFANEKLFF.

The CDR3 bases are TGTGCCAGCAGCCCCCGACCAAAGGGGGACACCGGGGAGCTGTTTTTT. It is translated as CASSPRPKGDTGELFF. The chain employs TRBV11-2 and TRBJ2-2; possible D gene TRBD1, 6 bases. This CDR3 is built from 16 residues. Germline CDR1 and CDR2: SGHAT and FQNNGV. The V and J ends lost 5 bases and 3 bases respectively, with 16 bases between them. Looking up the rest from reference TRBV11-2 and TRBJ2-2 gives the full variable domain: EAGVAQSPRYKIIEKRQSVAFWCNPISGHATLYWYQQILGQGPKLLIQFQNNGVVDDSQLPKDRFSAERLKGVDSTLKIQPAKLEDSAVYLCASSPRPKGDTGELFFGEGSRLTVL.

In its sample, this clone was seen a few times. The chain has TRBV10-1 and TRBJ2-2, with D unclear. Germline V CDR1 and CDR2: WNHNN, SYGVQD (reference sequence). Trimming removed 6 bases at V and 0 bases at J, with 8 bases between. The CDR3 consists of 14 residues. The CDR3 sequence: CASSPSTNTGELFF. CDR3 bases: TGCGCCAGCAGCCCCTCTACGAACACCGGGGAGCTGTTTTTT.

The chain combines TRBV9 with TRBJ2-3, with 7 bases identical to TRBD1. Looked up from germline, CDR1 is SGDLS and CDR2 is YYNGEE. The ends lost 4 bases at V and 3 bases at J; junction bases unmatched: 5. This CDR3 spans 14 amino acids. For the CDR3, the DNA is TGTGCCAGCAGCACCAGGGGGATAACAGATACGCAGTATTTT. This sequence encodes CASSTRGITDTQYF.

The genes are TRBV7-2 and TRBJ1-5; D is uncertain. Germline V gene sequence: CDR1 SGHTA, CDR2 FQGNSA. V gave up 5 bases and J gave up 0 bases, with 11 bases separating them. The CDR3 has 15 residues. CDR3 sequence: CASSQAQNSNQPQHF. The CDR3 nucleotides read TGTGCCAGCAGCCAGGCCCAAAATAGCAATCAGCCCCAGCATTTT.

The chain uses TRBV6-5 and TRBJ2-2; 9 bases map to TRBD2. V shed 11 bases and J 6 bases; nucleotides not matched to a gene: 13. There are 15 residues in the CDR3. Looked up from germline, CDR1 is MNHEY and CDR2 is SVGAGI. The CDR3 region is CAASNGLAGPGELFF. Written as DNA, the CDR3 is TGTGCCGCCTCTAACGGGCTAGCGGGGCCCGGGGAGCTGTTTTTT.

The chain carries TRBV11-2 and TRBJ1-2; 12 bases map to TRBD1. The CDR3 totals 18 residues. In germline, CDR1 is SGHAT, CDR2 FQNNGV. V shed 6 bases and J 1 base; nucleotides not matched to a gene: 12. CDR3 nucleotide sequence: TGTGCCAGCAGACGGACCCGGGACAGGGGGCGGGATAACTATGGCTACACCTTC. It codes for CASRRTRDRGRDNYGYTF. Full variable domain (rest looked up from reference TRBV11-2 and TRBJ1-2): EAGVAQSPRYKIIEKRQSVAFWCNPISGHATLYWYQQILGQGPKLLIQFQNNGVVDDSQLPKDRFSAERLKGVDSTLKIQPAKLEDSAVYLCASRRTRDRGRDNYGYTFGSGTRLTVV.

This chain links TRBV6-5 with TRBJ2-2; 10 nucleotides line up with TRBD1. The germline CDR1 and CDR2 sequences are MNHEY and SVGAGI. The CDR3 totals 15 residues. Trimming cost V 8 bases and J 5 bases; bases outside gene matches: 8. CDR3: CASHPGDRGTGELFF. CDR3 DNA: TGTGCCAGCCATCCCGGGGACAGGGGAACCGGGGAGCTGTTTTTT.

V and J are TRBV2 and TRBJ1-1; TRBD1 matches 7 bases. The germline V gene encodes CDR1 SNHLY and CDR2 FYNNEI. Trimming at V came to 6 bases and at J to 11 bases, leaving 9 bases not matched to a gene. The CDR3 has 12 residues. The CDR3 DNA reads as TGTGCCAGCAGATCCGGGACAGTGGAGGCTTTCTTT. Translated, it gives CASRSGTVEAFF.

This chain joins TRBV2 and TRBJ2-1; D is ambiguous. Trimming removed 1 base from V and 1 base from J, with 23 bases in between. CDR3 length: 20 residues. CDR1 and CDR2 from the germline V gene are SNHLY and FYNNEI. CDR3 DNA sequence: TGTGCCAGCAGTGAAGTCGGGTCCAGCGTGGGTTTTAGGTCCTACAATGAGCAGTTCTTC. Protein: CASSEVGSSVGFRSYNEQFF.

The chain joins TRBV18 to TRBJ1-1, with D uncertain. Trimming cost V 4 bases and J 4 bases, with 4 bases left between them. From germline, CDR1 is KGHSH and CDR2 LQKENI. The CDR3 covers 11 residues. The CDR3 spells CASSQLTEAFF. In DNA, the CDR3 is TGTGCCAGCTCACAACTCACTGAAGCTTTCTTT.

This rearrangement joins TRBV7-2 to TRBJ1-2; possible D gene TRBD1, 5 bases. The V and J ends lost 4 bases and 7 bases respectively, with 16 bases between them. The CDR3 is made up of 14 amino acids. CDR1 and CDR2 from the germline V gene are SGHTA and FQGNSA. The CDR3 spells CASSSPWGEFGYTF. The DNA of the CDR3 is TGTGCCAGCAGCTCCCCTTGGGGGGAGTTTGGCTACACCTTC.